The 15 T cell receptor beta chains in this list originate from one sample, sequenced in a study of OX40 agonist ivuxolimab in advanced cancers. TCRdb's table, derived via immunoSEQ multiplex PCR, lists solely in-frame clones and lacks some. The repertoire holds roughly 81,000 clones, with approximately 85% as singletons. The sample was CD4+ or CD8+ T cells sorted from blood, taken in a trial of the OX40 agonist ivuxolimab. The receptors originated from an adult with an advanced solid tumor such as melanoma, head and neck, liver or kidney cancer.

Here the CDR3 DNA reads TGTGCCAGCAGCTTGGCGGCGACAGTCAATTACGAGCAGTACTTC. It yields the protein CASSLAATVNYEQYF. The V call is TRBV5-6, the J call TRBJ2-7, with a weak D call TRBD1 (5 bases). CDR1 is SGHDT and CDR2 is YYEEEE in the germline V gene. This CDR3 spans 15 amino acids. Trimming took off 0 bases at V and 4 bases at J, with 14 bases between the two ends.

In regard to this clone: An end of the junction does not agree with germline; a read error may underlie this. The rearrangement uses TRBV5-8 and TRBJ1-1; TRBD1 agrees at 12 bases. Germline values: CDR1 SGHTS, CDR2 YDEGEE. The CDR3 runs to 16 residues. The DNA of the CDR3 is TGCGCCAGCAGCCCGGGACAGGGGGCCCGGAACACTGAAGCTTTCTTT. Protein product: CASSPGQGARNTEAFF.

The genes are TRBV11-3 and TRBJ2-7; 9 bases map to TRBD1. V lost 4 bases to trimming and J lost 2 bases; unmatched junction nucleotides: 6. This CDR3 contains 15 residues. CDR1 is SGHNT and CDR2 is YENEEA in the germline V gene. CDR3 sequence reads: CASSSGTGKPYEQYF. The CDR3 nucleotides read TGTGCCAGCAGCTCCGGGACAGGGAAGCCCTACGAGCAGTACTTC.

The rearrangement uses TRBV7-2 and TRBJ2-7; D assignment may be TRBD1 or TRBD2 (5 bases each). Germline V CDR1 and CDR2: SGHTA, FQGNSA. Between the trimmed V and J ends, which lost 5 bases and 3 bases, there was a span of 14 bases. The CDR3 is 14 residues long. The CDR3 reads CASSQGPLDYEQYF. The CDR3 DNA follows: TGTGCCAGCAGCCAGGGACCGCTCGACTACGAGCAGTACTTC.

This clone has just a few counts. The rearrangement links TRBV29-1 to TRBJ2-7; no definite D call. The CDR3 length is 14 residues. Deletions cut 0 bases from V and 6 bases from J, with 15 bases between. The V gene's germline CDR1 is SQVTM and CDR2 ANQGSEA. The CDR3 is CSVEDINRAGEQYF. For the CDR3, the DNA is TGCAGCGTTGAAGATATAAACAGAGCCGGCGAGCAGTACTTC.

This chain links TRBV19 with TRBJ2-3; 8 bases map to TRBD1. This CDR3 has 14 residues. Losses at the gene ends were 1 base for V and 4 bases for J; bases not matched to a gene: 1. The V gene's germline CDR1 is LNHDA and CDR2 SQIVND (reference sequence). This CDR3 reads CASSIGTGPDTQYF. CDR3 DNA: TGTGCCAGTAGTATAGGGACAGGGCCAGATACGCAGTATTTT.

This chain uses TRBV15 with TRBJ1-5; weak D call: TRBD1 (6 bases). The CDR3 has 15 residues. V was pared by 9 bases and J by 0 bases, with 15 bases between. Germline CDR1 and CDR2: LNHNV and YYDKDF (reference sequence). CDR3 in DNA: TGTGCCACGGCAGGGGAGGCCTATAGCAATCAGCCCCAGCATTTT. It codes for CATAGEAYSNQPQHF.

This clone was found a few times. The CDR3 nucleotides read TGTGCCAGCAGTCCTCGAGGGGGCGTAGGCCAGCCCCAGCATTTT. Translating it yields CASSPRGGVGQPQHF. The gene calls are TRBV6-5 and TRBJ1-5; 7 nucleotides line up with TRBD1. Germline CDR1 reads MNHEY; CDR2 reads SVGAGI. J was trimmed by 7 bases and V by 5 bases; bases with no gene match: 11. The length of the CDR3 is 15 residues.

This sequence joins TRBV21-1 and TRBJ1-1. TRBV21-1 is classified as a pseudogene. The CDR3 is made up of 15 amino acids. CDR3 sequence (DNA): TGTGCCAGCAGCTACGTAGAGGGGACGAACACTGAAGCTTTCTTT. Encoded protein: CASSYVEGTNTEAFF.

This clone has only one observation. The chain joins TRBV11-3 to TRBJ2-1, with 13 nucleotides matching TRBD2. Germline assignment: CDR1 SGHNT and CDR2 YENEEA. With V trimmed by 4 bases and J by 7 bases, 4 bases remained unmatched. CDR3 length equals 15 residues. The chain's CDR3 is CASSSRTSGRNEQFF. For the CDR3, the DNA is TGTGCCAGCAGCTCTCGGACTAGCGGGAGAAATGAGCAGTTCTTC.

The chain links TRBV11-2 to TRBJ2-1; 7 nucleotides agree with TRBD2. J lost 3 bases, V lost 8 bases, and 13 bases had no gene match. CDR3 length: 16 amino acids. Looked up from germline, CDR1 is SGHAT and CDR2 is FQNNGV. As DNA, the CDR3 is TGTGCCAGCCGAGCCCCAGGTCTAGCGGTCTACAATGAGCAGTTCTTC. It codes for CASRAPGLAVYNEQFF.

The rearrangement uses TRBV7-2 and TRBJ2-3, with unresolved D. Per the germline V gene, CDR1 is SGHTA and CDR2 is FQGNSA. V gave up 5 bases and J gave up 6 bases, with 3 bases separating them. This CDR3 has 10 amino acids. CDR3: CASSQDTQYF. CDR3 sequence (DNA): TGTGCCAGCAGCCAGGATACGCAGTATTTT.

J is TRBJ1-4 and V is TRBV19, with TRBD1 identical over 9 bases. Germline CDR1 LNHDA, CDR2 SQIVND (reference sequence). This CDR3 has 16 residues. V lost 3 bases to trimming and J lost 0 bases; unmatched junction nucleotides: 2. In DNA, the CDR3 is TGTGCCAGTAGTATTAGACAGGGGGCAACTAATGAAAAACTGTTTTTT. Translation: CASSIRQGATNEKLFF.

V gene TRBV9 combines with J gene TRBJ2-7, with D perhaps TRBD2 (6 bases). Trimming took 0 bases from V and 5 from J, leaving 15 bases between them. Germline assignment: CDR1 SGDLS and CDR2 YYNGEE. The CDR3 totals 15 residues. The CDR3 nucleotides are TGTGCCAGCAGCGTAGCCACTGGGGGGAGCGACGAGCAGTACTTC. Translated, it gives CASSVATGGSDEQYF.

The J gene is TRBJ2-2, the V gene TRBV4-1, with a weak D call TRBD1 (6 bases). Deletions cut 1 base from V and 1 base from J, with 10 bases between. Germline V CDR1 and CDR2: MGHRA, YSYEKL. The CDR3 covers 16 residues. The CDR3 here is CASSQGGTMNTGELFF. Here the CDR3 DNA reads TGCGCCAGCAGCCAAGGGGGGACAATGAACACCGGGGAGCTGTTTTTT.